The 12 T cell receptor beta chains reported below all come from one sample, sequenced in a study of monozygotic twins with inflammatory bowel disease. TCRdb reprocessed the 5' RACE reads, keeping one entry per CDR3 protein, no DNA. The table counts around 450,000 distinct CDR3 sequences; about 2.6% lies in the top ten. Material: blood. Every receptor here comes from a human donor with ulcerative colitis or Crohn's disease, or a healthy co-twin of an affected twin (not recorded which).

This chain connects TRBV27 to TRBJ2-1; TCRdb indicates TRBD1, and absent DNA this call remains unverified. Looked up from germline, CDR1 is MNHEY and CDR2 is SMNVEV (reference sequence). The CDR3 runs 19 residues. CDR3 residues: CASSFGGRGGPMSYNEQFF.

The J gene is TRBJ1-2, the V gene TRBV18. Germline V gene sequence: CDR1 KGHSH, CDR2 LQKENI. The CDR3 extends over 15 amino acids. The CDR3 region is CASSPSPRIENGYTF.

This rearrangement joins TRBV18 to TRBJ2-7; TCRdb's D gene call, TRBD2, goes unchecked for lack of DNA. The CDR3 has 14 amino acids. Germline CDR1 is KGHSH and CDR2 is LQKENI. The CDR3 region is CASSPGEGPREQYF.

The V and J genes are TRBV27 and TRBJ2-1; TCRdb indicates TRBD1, and absent DNA this call remains unverified. The CDR3 has 12 residues. Germline loops: CDR1 MNHEY, CDR2 SMNVEV (reference sequence). The CDR3 reads CASSLLWGEQFF.

The chain has TRBV12-3 or TRBV12-4 and TRBJ1-6; TCRdb picks TRBD1, but there is no DNA to check that call. This CDR3 region has 14 residues. CDR3 amino acids: CASSETGTNSPLHF.

The gene calls are TRBV7-9 and TRBJ2-3; TCRdb proposes TRBD1, but this gene call is untestable without DNA. CDR1 and CDR2 from the germline V gene are SEHNR and FQNEAQ (reference sequence). The CDR3 sequence is 14 residues long. The CDR3 sequence is CASERGQSTDTQYF.

The chain uses TRBV7-2 and TRBJ2-7; TCRdb gives TRBD2 as the D gene, but with no DNA this cannot be confirmed. The CDR3 consists of 13 residues. Per the germline V gene, CDR1 is SGHTA and CDR2 is FQGNSA. CDR3 amino acids: CASSLERYYEQYF.

This chain joins TRBV18 and TRBJ2-1; lacking DNA, the TRBD1 call made by TCRdb goes unchecked. From germline, CDR1 is KGHSH and CDR2 LQKENI. The CDR3 is made up of 14 amino acids. The CDR3 protein is CASSEATGANEQFF.

The V call is TRBV3-1, the J call TRBJ1-1; TCRdb calls TRBD1, which cannot be checked without DNA. There are 15 residues in the CDR3. Germline CDR1 is LGHDT and CDR2 is YNNKEL (reference sequence). The CDR3 here is CASSPRVRENTEAFF.

V usage is TRBV28 and J usage is TRBJ1-1; with no DNA, the TCRdb D assignment of TRBD1 cannot be verified. The CDR3 runs 16 residues. From germline, CDR1 is MDHEN and CDR2 SYDVKM. The CDR3: CASSLTGAIMNTEAFF.

The genes are TRBV4-3 and TRBJ1-3. The germline gives CDR1 LGHNA, CDR2 YSLEER. The CDR3 length is 15 residues. The CDR3 here is CASSQEWSSGNTIYF.

The chain employs TRBV4-2 and TRBJ2-1; TCRdb picks TRBD2, but there is no DNA to check that call. The CDR3 extends over 17 amino acids. Germline V gives CDR1 LGHNA, CDR2 YNFKEQ. The CDR3 spells CASSQETARGLYNEQFF.